This TCR beta chain was sequenced in a study of T cell changes during pregnancy in multiple sclerosis. Assay: immunoSEQ multiplex PCR; the TCRdb copy retains only in-frame clones and omits some. The profile covers 60,000 to 70,000 clones, with about nine tenths appearing a single time and over 2% taken by the ten largest. The input for sequencing was peripheral blood, taken in the third trimester of pregnancy. This TCR derives from a female donor in good health, enrolled as a control in a pregnancy study.

This chain's CDR3 is CASTGNPGQATEAFF. The CDR3, as DNA: TGTGCCAGCACCGGAAACCCGGGACAGGCCACTGAAGCTTTCTTT. The V and J genes are TRBV6-1 and TRBJ1-1; 8 bases fit TRBD1. Trimming took 7 bases from V and 4 from J; bases not matched to a gene: 11. This CDR3 has 15 residues. Germline-derived CDR1 and CDR2 are MNHNS and SASEGT.